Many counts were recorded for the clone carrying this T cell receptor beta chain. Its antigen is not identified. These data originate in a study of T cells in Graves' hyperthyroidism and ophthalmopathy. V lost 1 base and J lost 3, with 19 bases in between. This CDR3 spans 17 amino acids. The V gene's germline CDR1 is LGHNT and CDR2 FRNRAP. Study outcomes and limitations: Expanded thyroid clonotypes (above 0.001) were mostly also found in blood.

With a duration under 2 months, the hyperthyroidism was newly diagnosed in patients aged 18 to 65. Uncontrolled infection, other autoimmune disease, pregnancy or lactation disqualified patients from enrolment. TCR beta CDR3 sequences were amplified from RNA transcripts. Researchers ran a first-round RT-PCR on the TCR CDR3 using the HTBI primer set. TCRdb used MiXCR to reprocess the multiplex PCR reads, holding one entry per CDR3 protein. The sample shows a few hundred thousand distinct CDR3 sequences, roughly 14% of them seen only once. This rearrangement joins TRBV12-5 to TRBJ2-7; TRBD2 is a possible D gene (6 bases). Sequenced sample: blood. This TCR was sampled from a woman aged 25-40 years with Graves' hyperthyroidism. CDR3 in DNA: TGTGCTAGTGGTTTGGCCCCCTTCCGGGACTCAGACTACGAGCAGTACTTC. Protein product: CASGLAPFRDSDYEQYF. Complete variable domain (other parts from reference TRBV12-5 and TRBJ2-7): DARVTQTPRHKVTEMGQEVTMRCQPILGHNTVFWYRQTMMQGLELLAYFRNRAPLDDSGMPKDRFSAEMPDATLATLKIQPSEPRDSAVYFCASGLAPFRDSDYEQYFGPGTRLTVT.